This T cell receptor beta chain originates from a study of cytomegalovirus exposure and HLA in healthy donors. Study-level findings and limits: Reported performance of the classifier showed diagnosis of cytomegalovirus status with high specificity and sensitivity. Earlier analysis looked at TCR beta V segments, and most were productive about 90% or about 30% of the time.

Of note for this clone: Its antigen remains unknown.

PCR was performed using 60 Vbeta and 13 Jbeta primers. As originally analysed: As a later analysis found, there were 70 million to 100 million unique TCR beta chains, of which roughly 11 million were shared. Some clones are missing from TCRdb's copy, which holds only in-frame ones; the method was immunoSEQ multiplex PCR. V and J calls and clone size are copied from that table; D and trimming were computed from the DNA. The profile covers approximately 110,000 clones, with 65% to 85% appearing a single time and 0.2% to 0.3% taken by the ten largest. This receptor was identified in a man aged 50 to 60 in good health and CMV-seronegative. Material: PBMCs.

CDR3 amino acids: CASSLSAAGADEQYF. CDR3 in DNA: TGCGCCAGCAGCCTCAGCGCGGCGGGGGCCGACGAGCAGTACTTC. The chain carries TRBV4-3 and TRBJ2-7; a possible D gene is TRBD2 (7 bases). The CDR3 runs to 15 residues. V was shortened by 4 bases and J by 5 bases, with 18 bases between the two germline ends. CDR1 and CDR2 (germline): LGHNA, YSLEER.